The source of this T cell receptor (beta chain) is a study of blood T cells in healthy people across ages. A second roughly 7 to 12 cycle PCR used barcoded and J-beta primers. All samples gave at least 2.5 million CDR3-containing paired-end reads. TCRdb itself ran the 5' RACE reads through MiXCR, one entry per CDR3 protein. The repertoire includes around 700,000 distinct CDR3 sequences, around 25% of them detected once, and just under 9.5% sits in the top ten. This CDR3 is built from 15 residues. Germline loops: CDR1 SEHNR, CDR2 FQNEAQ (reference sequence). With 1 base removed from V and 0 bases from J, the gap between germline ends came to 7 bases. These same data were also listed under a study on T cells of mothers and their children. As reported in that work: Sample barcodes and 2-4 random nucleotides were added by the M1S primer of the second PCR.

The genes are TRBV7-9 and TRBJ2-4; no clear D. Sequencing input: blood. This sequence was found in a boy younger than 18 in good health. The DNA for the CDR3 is TGTGCCAGCAGCTTAGGACCGATAGCCAAAAACATTCAGTACTTC. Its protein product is CASSLGPIAKNIQYF.